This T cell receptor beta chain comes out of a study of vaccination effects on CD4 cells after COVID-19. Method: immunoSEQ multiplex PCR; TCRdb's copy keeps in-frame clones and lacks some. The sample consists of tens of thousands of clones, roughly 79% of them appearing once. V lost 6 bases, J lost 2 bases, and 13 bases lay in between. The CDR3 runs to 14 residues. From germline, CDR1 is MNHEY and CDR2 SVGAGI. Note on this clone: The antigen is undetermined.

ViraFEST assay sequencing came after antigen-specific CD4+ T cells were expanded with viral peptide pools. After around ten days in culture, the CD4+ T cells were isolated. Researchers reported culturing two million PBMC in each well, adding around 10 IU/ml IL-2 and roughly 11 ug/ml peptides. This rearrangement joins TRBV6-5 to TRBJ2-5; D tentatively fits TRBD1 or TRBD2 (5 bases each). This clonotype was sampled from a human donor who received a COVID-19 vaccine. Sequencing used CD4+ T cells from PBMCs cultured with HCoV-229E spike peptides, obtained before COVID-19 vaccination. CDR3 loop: CASSLGTFQETQYF. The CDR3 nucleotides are TGTGCCAGCAGCCTAGGGACCTTTCAAGAGACCCAGTACTTC.